This T cell receptor (beta chain) was captured in a study of blood T cell repertoires in COVID-19. In the authors' workflow: Quantification of nucleated cells was approximated via reference gene primer amplification. Using immunoSEQ multiplex PCR, the repertoire was profiled, and TCRdb retains in-frame clones only, with some absent. V, J and clone size were drawn from that table, and D and trimming were deduced from the DNA. There are 160,000 or so clones in the sample; about 90% occur only once, and approximately 4% lies in the top ten. CDR3 size: 15 residues. Germline V lookup: CDR1 SNHLY, CDR2 FYNNEI. The V and J ends lost 1 base and 4 bases respectively, with 13 bases between them.

The J gene is TRBJ1-2, the V gene TRBV2; perhaps TRBD1 as D (5 bases). The source of this sequence is a woman in her seventies with acute or convalescent COVID-19. Sequencing was done on a sample of peripheral blood. CDR3 nucleotide sequence: TGTGCCAGCAGTGAAGACGGCAGGGTAGTCTATGGCTACACCTTC. As protein: CASSEDGRVVYGYTF.